This TCR beta chain came from a study of blood T cell repertoires in COVID-19. Across the study: Samples taken during acute and convalescent COVID-19 were collected in the United States, Italy and Spain.

Per the germline V gene, CDR1 is SGHAT and CDR2 is FQNNGV. Between the trimmed V and J ends, which lost 0 bases and 5 bases, there was a span of 13 bases. The CDR3 consists of 15 residues. Per the authors' pipeline: How many nucleated cells were present was estimated from reference gene primer amplification. Sequencing used immunoSEQ multiplex PCR; TCRdb keeps in-frame clones, though not all of them. V and J calls and clone size are copied from that table; D and trimming were computed from the DNA. The data show hundreds of thousands of clones, 86% seen once. Patients from Seattle were sampled longitudinally, starting during active infection.

The sequence derives from a woman in her 70s with COVID-19, enrolled during active disease. V usage is TRBV11-2 and J usage is TRBJ1-2; possible D gene TRBD1, 6 bases. The sequencing input was peripheral blood. The CDR3 nucleotides read TGTGCCAGCAGCTTAGATGGGGGCAGGGAGTATGGCTACACCTTC. Residues: CASSLDGGREYGYTF.